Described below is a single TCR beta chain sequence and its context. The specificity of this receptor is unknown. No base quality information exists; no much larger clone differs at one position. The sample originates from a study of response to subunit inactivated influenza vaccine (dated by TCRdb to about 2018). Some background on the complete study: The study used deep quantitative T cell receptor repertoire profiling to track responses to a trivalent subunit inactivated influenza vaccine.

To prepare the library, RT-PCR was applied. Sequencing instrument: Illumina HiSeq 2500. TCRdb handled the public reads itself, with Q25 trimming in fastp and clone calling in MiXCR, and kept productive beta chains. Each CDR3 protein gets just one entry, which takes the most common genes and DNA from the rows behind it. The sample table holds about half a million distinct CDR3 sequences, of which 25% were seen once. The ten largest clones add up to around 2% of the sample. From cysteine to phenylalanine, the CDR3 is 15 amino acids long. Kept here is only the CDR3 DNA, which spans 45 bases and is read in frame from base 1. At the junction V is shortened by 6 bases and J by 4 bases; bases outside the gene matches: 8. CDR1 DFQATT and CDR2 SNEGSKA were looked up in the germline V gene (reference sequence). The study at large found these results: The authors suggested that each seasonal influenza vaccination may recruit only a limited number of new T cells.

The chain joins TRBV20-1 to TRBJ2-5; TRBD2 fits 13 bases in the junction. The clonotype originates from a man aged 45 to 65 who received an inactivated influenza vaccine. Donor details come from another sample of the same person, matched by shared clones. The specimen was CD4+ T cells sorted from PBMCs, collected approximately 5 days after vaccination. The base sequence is TGCAGTGCGCCCCCCGGGACTAGCGGGGTAGAGACCCAGTACTTC. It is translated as CSAPPGTSGVETQYF.